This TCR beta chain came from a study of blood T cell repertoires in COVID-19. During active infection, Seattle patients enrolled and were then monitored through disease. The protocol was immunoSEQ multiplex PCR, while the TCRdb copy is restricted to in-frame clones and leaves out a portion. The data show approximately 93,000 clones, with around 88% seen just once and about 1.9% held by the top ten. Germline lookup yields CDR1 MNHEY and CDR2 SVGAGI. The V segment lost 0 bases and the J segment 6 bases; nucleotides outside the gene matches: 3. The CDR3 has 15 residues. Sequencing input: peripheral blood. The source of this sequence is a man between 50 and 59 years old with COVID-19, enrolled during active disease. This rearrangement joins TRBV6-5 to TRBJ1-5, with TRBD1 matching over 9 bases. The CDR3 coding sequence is TGTGCCAGCAGTTACTCCGGGACAGGGAGTCAGCCCCAGCATTTT. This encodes CASSYSGTGSQPQHF.